Included here is one T cell receptor (beta chain) sequence, with context. Treatment given: preoperative locoregional IRX-2 cytokine immunotherapy. Patients received preoperative, locoregional IRX-2 cytokine immunotherapy in a phase Ib study. This record comes from a study of preoperative IRX-2 immunotherapy in early breast cancer. Using immunoSEQ multiplex PCR, the repertoire was profiled, and TCRdb retains in-frame clones only, with some absent. The sample holds about 98,000 clones, about nine tenths seen once. The CDR3 is 14 amino acids. This TCR came from a human donor with breast cancer. The specimen was tumor tissue, collected after IRX-2 immunotherapy. The rearrangement links TRBV12-2 to TRBJ2-7; the D call in the table, TRBD1, was not verified against the DNA. TRBV12-2 is a pseudogene segment. The CDR3 nucleotides read TGTGCCAGTGCTCGGGGACAGGGCTCCTACGAGCAGTACTTC. Its translation is CASARGQGSYEQYF.